The 3 T cell receptor beta chains below were found in one sample sequenced in a study of vaccination and CD4 T cells after COVID-19. Their antigen targets remain unknown. Cultured CD4+ T cell DNA underwent sequencing with the Oncomine TCR Beta short-read assay. TCRdb recomputed calls from the PCR reads with MiXCR, one row per CDR3 protein. The sample lists over 12,000 distinct CDR3 sequences, 55% to 60% occurring once. Regarding treatment: approximately 11-day PBMC culture with coronavirus spike peptide pools or control peptides (ViraFEST assay). The sample consisted of CD4+ T cells from blood, cultured in vitro. All receptors come from a human donor who had recovered from COVID-19.

The chain joins TRBV7-9 to TRBJ2-5; 10 positions match TRBD2. This CDR3 has 15 amino acids. Germline assignment: CDR1 SEHNR and CDR2 FQNEAQ (reference sequence). V shed 8 bases and J 5 bases; nucleotides not matched to a gene: 11. This CDR3 is CASGPGTSDLETQYF. Written as DNA, the CDR3 is TGTGCCAGCGGACCCGGGACTAGCGACCTGGAGACCCAGTACTTC.

This clonotype showed up just a few times. The chain joins TRBV6-1 to TRBJ1-4; D perhaps matches TRBD1 (6 bases). Germline-derived CDR1 and CDR2 are MNHNS and SASEGT. The V gene lost 6 bases and the J gene lost 5 bases, with 19 bases spanning the gap. This CDR3 region has 16 residues. Written as DNA, the CDR3 is TGTGCCAGCAGCCCTATCGGGGAGAGGGGGAATGAAAAACTGTTTTTT. It is translated as CASSPIGERGNEKLFF.

The sample holds a few counts of this clonotype. The chain combines TRBV6-5 with TRBJ2-1; 9 bases fit TRBD2. The CDR3 spans 17 residues. Germline V gene sequence: CDR1 MNHEY, CDR2 SVGAGI. Trimming at V came to 2 bases and at J to 10 bases, leaving 15 bases not matched to a gene. Here the CDR3 DNA reads TGTGCCAGCAGTTACATCGGACTTAGGACTAGCGCAGAAGAGCAGTTCTTC. Protein product: CASSYIGLRTSAEEQFF.